This TCR beta chain was documented in a study of blood T cell repertoires in COVID-19. Everyone who took part was roughly 18 to 89 years old, and they came from fewer than 25 US areas. Germline CDR1 SGHTA, CDR2 FQGTGA. CDR3 length equals 16 residues. With V trimmed by 5 bases and J by 2 bases, 5 bases remained unmatched. The table came from immunoSEQ multiplex PCR; TCRdb's copy has only in-frame clones and leaves some out. The sample lists fewer than 400,000 clones; around 92% were seen once. The chain has TRBV7-3 and TRBJ2-5; TRBD2 agrees at 13 bases. The source is a woman aged 25 to 39 who had recovered from COVID-19. The material sequenced was PBMCs or T cells enriched from blood (not recorded which). The CDR3 protein is CASSTGTSGAQETQYF. CDR3 in DNA: TGTGCCAGCAGCACAGGGACTAGCGGGGCTCAAGAGACCCAGTACTTC. Drawing the rest from reference TRBV7-3 and TRBJ2-5, the complete variable domain is GAGVSQTPSNKVTEKGKYVELRCDPISGHTALYWYRQSLGQGPEFLIYFQGTGAADDSGLPNDRFFAVRPEGSVSTLKIQRTERGDSAVYLCASSTGTSGAQETQYFGPGTRLLVL.